The clone carrying this T cell receptor (beta chain) has just a few counts. The sample is drawn from a study of blood T cells in healthy people across ages. Together with a sample-barcoded 5' primer, a J-beta primer mix was included in a second PCR lasting about 7 to 12 cycles. TCRdb analysed the 5' RACE reads with MiXCR anew, one entry per CDR3 protein. The sample has over 1,500,000 distinct CDR3 sequences; just under 50% are singletons. In germline, CDR1 is KGHSH, CDR2 LQKENI. The CDR3 extends over 15 amino acids. V gene TRBV18 combines with J gene TRBJ2-4, with D perhaps being TRBD1 or TRBD2 (5 bases each). Judging by the DNA end, TRBJ2-7 fits better; the J call may be wrong. Sample: blood. This clonotype originated in a woman between 40 and 50 years old in good health. CDR3 region: CASSPPGGPTHEQYF. In nucleotides, the CDR3 is TGTGCCAGCTCACCACCTGGGGGTCCCACCCACGAGCAGTACTTC.